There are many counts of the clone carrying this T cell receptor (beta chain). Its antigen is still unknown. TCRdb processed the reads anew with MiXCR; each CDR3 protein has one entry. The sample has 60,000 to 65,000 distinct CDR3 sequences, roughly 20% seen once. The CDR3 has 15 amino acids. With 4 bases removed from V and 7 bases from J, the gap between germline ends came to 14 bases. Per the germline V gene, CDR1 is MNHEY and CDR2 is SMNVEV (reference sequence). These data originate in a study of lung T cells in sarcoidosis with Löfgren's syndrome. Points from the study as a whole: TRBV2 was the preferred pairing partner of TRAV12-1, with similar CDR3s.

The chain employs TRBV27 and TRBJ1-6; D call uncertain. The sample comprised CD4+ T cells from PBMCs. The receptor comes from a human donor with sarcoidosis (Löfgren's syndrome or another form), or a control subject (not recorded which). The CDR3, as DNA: TGTGCCAGCAGTTATGAGAACAGATTCAATTCACCCCTCCACTTT. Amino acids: CASSYENRFNSPLHF.